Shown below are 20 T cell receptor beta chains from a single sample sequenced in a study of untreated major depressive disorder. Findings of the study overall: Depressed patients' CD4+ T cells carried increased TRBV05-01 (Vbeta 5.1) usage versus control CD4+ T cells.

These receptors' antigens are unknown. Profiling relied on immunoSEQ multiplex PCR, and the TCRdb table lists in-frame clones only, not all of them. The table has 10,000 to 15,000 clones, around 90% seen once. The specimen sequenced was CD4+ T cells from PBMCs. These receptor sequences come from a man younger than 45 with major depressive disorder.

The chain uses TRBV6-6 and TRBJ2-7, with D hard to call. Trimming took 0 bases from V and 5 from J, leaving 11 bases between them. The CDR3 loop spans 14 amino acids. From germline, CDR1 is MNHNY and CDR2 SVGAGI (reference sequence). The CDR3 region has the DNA TGTGCCAGCAGTTACTCGACGGGCAGCCACGAGCAGTACTTC. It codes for CASSYSTGSHEQYF.

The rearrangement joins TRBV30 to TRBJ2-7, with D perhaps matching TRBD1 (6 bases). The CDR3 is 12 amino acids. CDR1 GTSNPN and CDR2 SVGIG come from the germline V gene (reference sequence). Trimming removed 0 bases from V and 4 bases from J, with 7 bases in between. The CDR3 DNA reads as TGTGCCTGGAGTGTACAGGGTTACGAGCAGTACTTC. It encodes CAWSVQGYEQYF.

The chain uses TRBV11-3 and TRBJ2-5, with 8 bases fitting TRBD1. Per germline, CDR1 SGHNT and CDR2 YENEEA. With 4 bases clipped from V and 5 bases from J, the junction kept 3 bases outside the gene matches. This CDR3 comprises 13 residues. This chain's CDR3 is CASSSDRDETQYF. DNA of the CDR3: TGTGCCAGCAGCTCGGACAGGGATGAGACCCAGTACTTC.

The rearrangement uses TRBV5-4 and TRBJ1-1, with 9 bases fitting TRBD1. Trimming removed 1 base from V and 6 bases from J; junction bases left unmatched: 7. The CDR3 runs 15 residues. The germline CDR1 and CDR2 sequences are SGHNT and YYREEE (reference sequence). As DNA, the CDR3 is TGTGCCAGCAGCTTGTCCAGGACAGGGGCTTCTGAAGCTTTCTTT. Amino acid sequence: CASSLSRTGASEAFF.

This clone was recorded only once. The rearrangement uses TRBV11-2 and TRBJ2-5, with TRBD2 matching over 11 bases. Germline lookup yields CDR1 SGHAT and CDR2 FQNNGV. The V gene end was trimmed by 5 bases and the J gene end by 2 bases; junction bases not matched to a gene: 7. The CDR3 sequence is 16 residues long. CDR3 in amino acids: CASSTSGLAVQETQYF. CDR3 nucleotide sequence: TGTGCCAGCAGCACCTCGGGACTAGCGGTGCAAGAGACCCAGTACTTC.

CDR3 sequence: CASSLRDSGANVLTF. CDR3 DNA sequence: TGTGCCAGCAGCCTCCGGGACTCTGGGGCCAACGTCCTGACTTTC. The chain couples TRBV27 to TRBJ2-6, with D possibly TRBD2 on 5 matching bases. Germline assignment: CDR1 MNHEY and CDR2 SMNVEV (reference sequence). Trimming took 6 bases from V and 0 from J, leaving 9 bases between them. This CDR3 region has 15 residues.

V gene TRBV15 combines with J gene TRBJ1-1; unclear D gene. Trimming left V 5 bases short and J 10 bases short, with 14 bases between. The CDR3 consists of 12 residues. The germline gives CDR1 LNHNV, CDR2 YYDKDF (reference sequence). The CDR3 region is CATSGRPAGAFF. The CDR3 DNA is TGTGCCACCAGCGGGCGACCAGCGGGAGCTTTCTTT.

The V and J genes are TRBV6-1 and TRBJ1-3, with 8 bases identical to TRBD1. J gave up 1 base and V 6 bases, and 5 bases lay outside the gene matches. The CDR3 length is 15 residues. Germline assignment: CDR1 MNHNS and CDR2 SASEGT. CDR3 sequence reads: CASRARQGSGNTIYF. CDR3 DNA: TGTGCCAGCAGGGCTAGACAGGGGTCTGGAAACACCATATATTTT.

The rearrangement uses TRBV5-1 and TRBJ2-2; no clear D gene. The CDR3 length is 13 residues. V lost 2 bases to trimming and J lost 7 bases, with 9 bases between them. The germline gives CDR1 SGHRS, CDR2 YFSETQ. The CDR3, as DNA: TGCGCCAGCAGCTTTATAGAGGACGGGGAGCTGTTTTTT. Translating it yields CASSFIEDGELFF.

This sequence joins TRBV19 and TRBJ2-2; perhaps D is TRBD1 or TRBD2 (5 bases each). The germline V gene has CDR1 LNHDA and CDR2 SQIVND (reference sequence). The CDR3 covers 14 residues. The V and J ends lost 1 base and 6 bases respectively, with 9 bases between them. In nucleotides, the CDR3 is TGTGCCAGTAGTATAGGAGGGGTAGCCGGGGAGCTGTTTTTT. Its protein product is CASSIGGVAGELFF.

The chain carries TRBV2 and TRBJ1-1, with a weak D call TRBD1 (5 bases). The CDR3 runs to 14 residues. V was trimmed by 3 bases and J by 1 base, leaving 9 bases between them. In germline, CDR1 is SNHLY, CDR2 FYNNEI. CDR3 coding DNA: TGTGCCAGCAGTGAGCAGGGAGGGAACACTGAAGCTTTCTTT. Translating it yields CASSEQGGNTEAFF.

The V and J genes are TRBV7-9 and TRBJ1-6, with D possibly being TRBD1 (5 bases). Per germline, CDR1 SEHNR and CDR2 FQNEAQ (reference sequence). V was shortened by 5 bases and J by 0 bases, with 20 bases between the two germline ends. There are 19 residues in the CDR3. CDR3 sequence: CASSIRRGPLSSYNSPLHF. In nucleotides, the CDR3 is TGTGCCAGCAGCATCCGGAGGGGCCCCCTTAGCTCCTATAATTCACCCCTCCACTTT.

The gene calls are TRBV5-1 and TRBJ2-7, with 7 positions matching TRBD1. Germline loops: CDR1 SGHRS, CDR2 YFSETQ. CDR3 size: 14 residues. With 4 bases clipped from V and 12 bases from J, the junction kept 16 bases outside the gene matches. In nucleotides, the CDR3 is TGCGCCAGCAGCCTCAGGACAGGCGGAGAGGTGGTGTACTTC. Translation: CASSLRTGGEVVYF.

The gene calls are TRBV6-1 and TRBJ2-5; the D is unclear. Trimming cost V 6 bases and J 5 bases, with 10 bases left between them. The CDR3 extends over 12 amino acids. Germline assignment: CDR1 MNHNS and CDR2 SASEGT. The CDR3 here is CASSLPSETQYF. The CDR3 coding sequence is TGTGCCAGCAGCCTCCCTTCTGAGACCCAGTACTTC.

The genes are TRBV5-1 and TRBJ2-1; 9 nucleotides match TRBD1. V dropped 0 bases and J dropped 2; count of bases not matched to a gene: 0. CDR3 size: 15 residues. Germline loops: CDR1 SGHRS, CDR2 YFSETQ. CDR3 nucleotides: TGCGCCAGCAGCTTGGGACAGGGGGCCTACAATGAGCAGTTCTTC. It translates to CASSLGQGAYNEQFF.

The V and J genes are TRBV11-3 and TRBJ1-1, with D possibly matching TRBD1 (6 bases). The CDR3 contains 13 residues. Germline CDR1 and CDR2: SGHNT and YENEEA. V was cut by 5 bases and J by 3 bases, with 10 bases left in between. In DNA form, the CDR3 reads TGTGCCAGCAGCCGCGGGGGGCACACTGAAGCTTTCTTT. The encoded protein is CASSRGGHTEAFF.

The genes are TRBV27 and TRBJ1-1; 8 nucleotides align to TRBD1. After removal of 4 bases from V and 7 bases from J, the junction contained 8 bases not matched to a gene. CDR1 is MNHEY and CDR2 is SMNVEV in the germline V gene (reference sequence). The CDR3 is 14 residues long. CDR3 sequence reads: CASSSYRGEGEAFF. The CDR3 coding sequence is TGTGCCAGCAGTTCTTACAGGGGGGAGGGTGAAGCTTTCTTT.

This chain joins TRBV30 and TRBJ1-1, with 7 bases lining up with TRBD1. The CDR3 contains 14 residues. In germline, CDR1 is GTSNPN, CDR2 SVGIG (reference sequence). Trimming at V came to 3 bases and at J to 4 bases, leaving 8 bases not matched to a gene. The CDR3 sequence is CAWRRQGVVTEAFF. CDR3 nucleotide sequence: TGTGCCTGGAGGCGGCAGGGGGTAGTCACTGAAGCTTTCTTT.

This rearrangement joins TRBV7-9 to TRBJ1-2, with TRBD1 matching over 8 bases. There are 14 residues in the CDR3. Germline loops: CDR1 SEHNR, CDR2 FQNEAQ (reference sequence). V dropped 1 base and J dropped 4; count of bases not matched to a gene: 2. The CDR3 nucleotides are TGTGCCAGCAGCTTAGGTACAGGGGGCTATGGCTACACCTTC. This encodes CASSLGTGGYGYTF. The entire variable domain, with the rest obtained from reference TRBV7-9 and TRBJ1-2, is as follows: DTGVSQNPRHKITKRGQNVTFRCDPISEHNRLYWYRQTLGQGPEFLTYFQNEAQLEKSRLLSDRFSAERPKGSFSTLEIQRTEQGDSAMYLCASSLGTGGYGYTFGSGTRLTVV.

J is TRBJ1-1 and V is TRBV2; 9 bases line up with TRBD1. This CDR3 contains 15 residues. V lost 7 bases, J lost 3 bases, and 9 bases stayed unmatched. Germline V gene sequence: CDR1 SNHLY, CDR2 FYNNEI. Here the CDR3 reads CASTVLTGGYTEAFF. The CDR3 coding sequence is TGTGCCAGCACCGTCTTGACAGGGGGGTACACTGAAGCTTTCTTT. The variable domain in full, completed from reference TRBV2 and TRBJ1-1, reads EPEVTQTPSHQVTQMGQEVILRCVPISNHLYFYWYRQILGQKVEFLVSFYNNEISEKSEIFDDQFSVERPDGSNFTLKIRSTKLEDSAMYFCASTVLTGGYTEAFFGQGTRLTVV.